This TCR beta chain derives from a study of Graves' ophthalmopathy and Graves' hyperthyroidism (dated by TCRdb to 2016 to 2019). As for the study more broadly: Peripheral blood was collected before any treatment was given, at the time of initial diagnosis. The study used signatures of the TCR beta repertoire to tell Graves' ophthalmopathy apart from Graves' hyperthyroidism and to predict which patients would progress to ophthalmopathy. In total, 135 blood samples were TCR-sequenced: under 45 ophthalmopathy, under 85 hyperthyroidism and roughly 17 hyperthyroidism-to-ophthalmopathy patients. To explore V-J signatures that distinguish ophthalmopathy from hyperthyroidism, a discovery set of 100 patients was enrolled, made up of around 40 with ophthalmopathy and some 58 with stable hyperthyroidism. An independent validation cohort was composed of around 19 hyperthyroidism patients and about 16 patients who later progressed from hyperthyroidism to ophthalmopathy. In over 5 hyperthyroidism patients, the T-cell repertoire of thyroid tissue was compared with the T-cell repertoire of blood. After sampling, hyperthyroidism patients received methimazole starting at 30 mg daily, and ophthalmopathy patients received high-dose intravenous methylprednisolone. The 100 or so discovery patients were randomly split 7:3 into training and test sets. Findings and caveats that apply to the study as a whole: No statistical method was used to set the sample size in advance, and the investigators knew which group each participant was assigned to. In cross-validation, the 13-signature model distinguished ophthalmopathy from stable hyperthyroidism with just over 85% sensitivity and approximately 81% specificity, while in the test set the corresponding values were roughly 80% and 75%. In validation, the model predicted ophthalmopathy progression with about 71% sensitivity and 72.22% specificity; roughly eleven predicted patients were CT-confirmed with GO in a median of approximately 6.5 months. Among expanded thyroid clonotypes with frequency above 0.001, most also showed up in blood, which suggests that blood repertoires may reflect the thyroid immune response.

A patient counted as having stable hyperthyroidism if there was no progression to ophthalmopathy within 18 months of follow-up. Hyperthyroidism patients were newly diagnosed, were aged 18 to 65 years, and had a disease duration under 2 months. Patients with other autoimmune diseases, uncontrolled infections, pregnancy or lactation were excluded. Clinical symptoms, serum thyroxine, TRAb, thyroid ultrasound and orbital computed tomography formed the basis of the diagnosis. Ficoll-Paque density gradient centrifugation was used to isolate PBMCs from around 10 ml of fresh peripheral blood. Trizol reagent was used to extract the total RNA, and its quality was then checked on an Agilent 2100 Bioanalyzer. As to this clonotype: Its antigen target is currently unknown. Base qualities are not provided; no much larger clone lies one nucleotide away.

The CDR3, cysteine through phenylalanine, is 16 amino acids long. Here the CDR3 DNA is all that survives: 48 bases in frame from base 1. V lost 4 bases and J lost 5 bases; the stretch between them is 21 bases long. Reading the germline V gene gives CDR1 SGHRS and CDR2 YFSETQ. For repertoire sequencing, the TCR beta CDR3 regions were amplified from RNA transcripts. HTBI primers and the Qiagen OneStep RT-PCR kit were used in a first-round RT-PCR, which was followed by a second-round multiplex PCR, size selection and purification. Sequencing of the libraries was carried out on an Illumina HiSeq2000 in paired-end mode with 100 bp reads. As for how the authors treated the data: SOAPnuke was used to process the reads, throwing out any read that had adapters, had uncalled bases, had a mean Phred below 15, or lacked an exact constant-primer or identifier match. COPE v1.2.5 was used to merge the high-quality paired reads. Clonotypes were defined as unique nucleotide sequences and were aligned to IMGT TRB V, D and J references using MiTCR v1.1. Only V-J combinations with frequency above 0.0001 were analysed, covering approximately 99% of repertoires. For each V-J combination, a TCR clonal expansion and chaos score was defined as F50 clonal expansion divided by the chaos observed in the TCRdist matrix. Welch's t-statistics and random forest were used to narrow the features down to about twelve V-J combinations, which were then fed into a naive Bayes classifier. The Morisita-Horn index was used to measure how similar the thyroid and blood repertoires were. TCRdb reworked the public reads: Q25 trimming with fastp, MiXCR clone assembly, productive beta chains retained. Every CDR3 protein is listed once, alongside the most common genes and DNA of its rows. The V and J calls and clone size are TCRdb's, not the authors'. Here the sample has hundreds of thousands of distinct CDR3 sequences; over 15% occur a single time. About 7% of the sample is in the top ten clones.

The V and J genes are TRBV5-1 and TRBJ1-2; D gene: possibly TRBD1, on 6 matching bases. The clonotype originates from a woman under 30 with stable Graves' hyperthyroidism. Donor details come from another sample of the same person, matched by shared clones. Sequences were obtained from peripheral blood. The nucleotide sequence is TGCGCCAGCAGCCCGGGGACATCAAGGCTGGAGTATGGCTACACCTTC. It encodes CASSPGTSRLEYGYTF.